Listed below are T cell receptor beta chains from one sample, sequenced in a study of shared clonotypes between healthy human individuals. Libraries were prepared by immunoSEQ multiplex PCR; TCRdb keeps only in-frame clonotypes and omits some of them. The data hold 2 million to 2.5 million clones, with 85% to 95% observed a single time. The sequenced sample was naive CD4+ T cells from PBMCs. The receptors stem from a man aged 18 to 35 in good health. Some clones in this sample may be carry-over from other donors' samples. CDR3s leave out the opening cysteine and the closing phenylalanine or tryptophan.

v_gene,len,CDR3aa
TRBV7-9,10,ASRSGKGKAF
TRBV29-1,10,SVQGVNTEAF
TRBV29-1,11,SVVRQPQETQY
TRBV6-1,12,ASSEAGGPWEQY
TRBV30,12,AWSVYRVTIGYT
TRBV6-4,12,ASSGTTSRGELF
TRBV27,12,ASSLRTATDTQY
TRBV25-1,10,ASSAPYLRQY
TRBV18,10,ASSEGNTEAF
TRBV19,14,ASSILGVVSNQPQH
TRBV15,10,ATSIVAGEPF
TRBV19,11,ASRQSGANVLT
TRBV7-6,14,ASSNWRGGSGNTIY
TRBV7-9,11,ASSTFQGLGAF
TRBV28,13,ASSFPGEVDYGYT
TRBV5-4,18,ASSLYGTGVSLSGANVLT
TRBV19,13,ASSKGEGAGTEAF
TRBV2,13,ASSLLRGDYNEQF
TRBV2,14,ASKTSGRAGHNEQF
TRBV6-1,11,ASRSGGTDTQY
TRBV29-1,13,SVWGEGSSYNEQF
TRBV28,14,ASSFLGGFGNQPQH
TRBV7-8,12,ASTVRVRIYGQY
TRBV4-1,15,ASSQVAGQGIVDEQF
TRBV28,13,ASSPLAGGGYEQY
TRBV28,17,ASSWGRASGPAVYNEQF
TRBV4-1,11,ASSQGGVYGYT
TRBV5-1,14,ASSFRQGAAYNEQF
TRBV7-8,9,ASSPSDEQF
TRBV5-1,10,ASSPSSYEQY
TRBV7-2,12,ASSLIPAYNEQF
TRBV28,13,ASSLGGALPTEAF
TRBV7-9,14,ASSPRELLSGNTIY
TRBV5-1,14,ASSGAQDSDTDTQY
TRBV5-1,12,ASRADRHNTEAF
TRBV5-1,11,ASSSGDPGELF
TRBV4-1,13,ASSQAVAGLDTQY
TRBV23-1,11,ASSLPSGNTIY
TRBV6-6,11,ASSPTRGGTQY
TRBV7-9,14,ASSLLRGVGTDTQY
TRBV9,14,ASSVGSRTANEKLF
TRBV5-3,14,ARSFGLAGGTYEQY
TRBV15,14,ATSRDREQVITGYT
TRBV5-1,11,ASSLGQNYGYT
TRBV7-2,14,ASSLNSQPGRYGYT
TRBV28,11,ASSLPGIYQAF
TRBV29-1,10,SVRDNHNEQF
TRBV10-3,12,AISEPPRNYGYT
TRBV28,11,ASSLLHQETQY
TRBV6-1,13,ASNRGLQAKNIQY
TRBV28,10,ASSDNRVQKY